Below, 15 T cell receptor beta chains from the same sample are listed, as sequenced in a study of T cell responses to AZD1222 COVID-19 vaccine. TCRdb's table, derived via immunoSEQ multiplex PCR, lists solely in-frame clones and lacks some. The table records over 130,000 clones, roughly 92% of them present only once. Sequenced here: peripheral blood, sampled on day 0 of AZD1222 vaccination. Every receptor here comes from an adult in good health.

This clone has only one observation. This rearrangement joins TRBV6-1 to TRBJ2-1, with D possibly TRBD2 on 5 matching bases. Germline CDR1 is MNHNS and CDR2 is SASEGT. This CDR3 has 13 residues. The germline V and J ends were trimmed by 3 bases and 10 bases, with 13 bases remaining between them. CDR3 protein: CASSEDSYFEQFF. The CDR3 coding sequence is TGTGCCAGCAGTGAGGACTCCTACTTCGAGCAGTTCTTC.

This clone was recorded only once. This sequence joins TRBV3-1 (or the pseudogene TRBV3-2) and TRBJ2-5; 15 positions match TRBD2. Germline V gene data show CDR1 as LGHDT and CDR2 as YNNKEL (reference sequence). The CDR3 extends over 16 amino acids. The junction had 6 bases not matched to a gene; V was cut back by 6 bases and J by 4 bases. The CDR3 here is CASRGTSGRRTETQYF. The CDR3 DNA is TGTGCCAGCAGGGGGACTAGCGGGAGGAGGACAGAGACCCAGTACTTC.

The chain recombines TRBV29-1 with TRBJ1-1; 9 nucleotides match TRBD1. CDR1 SQVTM and CDR2 ANQGSEA come from the germline V gene. Trimming took 0 bases from V and 4 from J; bases not matched to a gene: 3. The CDR3 is 14 amino acids. CDR3 in DNA: TGCAGCGTTGAAGAGACAGGGGGTGGCACTGAAGCTTTCTTT. This codes for CSVEETGGGTEAFF.

The chain is built from TRBV16 and TRBJ1-2; D call uncertain. Germline CDR1 is KGHSY and CDR2 is FQNENV. Trimming took 3 bases from V and 7 from J, leaving 6 bases between them. The CDR3 loop spans 11 amino acids. CDR3: CASSQRSGYTF. The CDR3 nucleotides read TGTGCCAGCAGCCAGAGGTCTGGCTACACCTTC.

This chain uses TRBV7-9 with TRBJ2-7, with 8 bases identical to TRBD2. The junction had 3 bases not matched to a gene; V was cut back by 2 bases and J by 0 bases. There are 15 residues in the CDR3. Germline lookup yields CDR1 SEHNR and CDR2 FQNEAQ (reference sequence). CDR3 sequence: CASSLRGGSSYEQYF. CDR3 nucleotides: TGTGCCAGCAGCTTACGGGGGGGCAGCTCCTACGAGCAGTACTTC.

The chain carries TRBV6-1 and TRBJ2-1, with TRBD1 matching over 9 bases. Looked up from germline, CDR1 is MNHNS and CDR2 is SASEGT. The V and J ends lost 4 bases and 4 bases, in that order; junction bases with no gene match: 11. CDR3 size: 17 residues. The CDR3 DNA reads as TGTGCCAGCAGTGGGGGATTAGGACAGGGGTGGTACAATGAGCAGTTCTTC. Encoded protein: CASSGGLGQGWYNEQFF.

The genes are TRBV18 and TRBJ1-2; TRBD1 matches at 12 bases. The CDR3 is made up of 15 amino acids. Losses at the gene ends were 3 bases for V and 4 bases for J; bases not matched to a gene: 3. Germline lookup yields CDR1 KGHSH and CDR2 LQKENI. DNA of the CDR3: TGTGCCAGCTCACCGGGACAGGGGGCGGGCTATGGCTACACCTTC. Translating gives CASSPGQGAGYGYTF.

V usage is TRBV5-1 and J usage is TRBJ1-4, with TRBD1 matching 7 bases. The CDR3 has 16 residues. Germline CDR1 is SGHRS and CDR2 is YFSETQ. V was pared by 4 bases and J by 0 bases, with 6 bases of the junction left unmatched. The CDR3: CASSTGQVSTNEKLFF. The CDR3 DNA reads TGCGCCAGCAGCACCGGACAGGTCTCAACTAATGAAAAACTGTTTTTT.

This chain joins TRBV11-2 and TRBJ2-3; D may be TRBD2 (7 bases). The length of the CDR3 is 14 residues. Germline V gene sequence: CDR1 SGHAT, CDR2 FQNNGV. V shed 11 bases and J shed 4 bases, with 19 bases lying between them. CDR3 in amino acids: CASSAGARPDTQYF. The CDR3 DNA sequence: TGTGCCTCTAGCGCGGGGGCGCGGCCAGATACGCAGTATTTT.

The J gene is TRBJ2-5, the V gene TRBV15; D unclear. Trimming took off 1 base at V and 1 base at J, with 4 bases between the two ends. Germline loops: CDR1 LNHNV, CDR2 YYDKDF (reference sequence). CDR3 size: 13 residues. The CDR3 sequence: CATSRGFQETQYF. CDR3 DNA: TGTGCCACCAGCAGAGGGTTCCAAGAGACCCAGTACTTC. The full variable domain, with the rest looked up from reference TRBV15 and TRBJ2-5, is DAMVIQNPRYQVTQFGKPVTLSCSQTLNHNVMYWYQQKSSQAPKLLFHYYDKDFNNEADTPDNFQSRRPNTSFCFLDIRSPGLGDTAMYLCATSRGFQETQYFGPGTRLLVL.

The chain links TRBV24-1 to TRBJ2-5; 10 bases agree with TRBD1. CDR1 is KGHDR and CDR2 is SFDVKD in the germline V gene. V lost 4 bases and J lost 5; bases outside the gene matches: 6. CDR3 length equals 15 residues. The CDR3 spells CATSEAGTGDETQYF. The CDR3 nucleotides read TGTGCCACCAGTGAGGCCGGGACAGGGGACGAGACCCAGTACTTC.

This chain links TRBV19 with TRBJ2-7, with D perhaps TRBD2 (6 bases). V was clipped by 2 bases and J by 1 base, with 15 bases between them. In germline, CDR1 is LNHDA, CDR2 SQIVND (reference sequence). This CDR3 comprises 16 residues. The CDR3 nucleotides read TGTGCCAGTAGTATATTTCTCTTCGGGAGTTCCTACGAGCAGTACTTC. It yields the protein CASSIFLFGSSYEQYF.

The chain has TRBV9 and TRBJ2-1; D is unclear. CDR1 is SGDLS, CDR2 YYNGEE, per germline. This CDR3 contains 16 residues. V was pared by 0 bases and J by 0 bases, with 10 bases between. The CDR3 DNA follows: TGTGCCAGCAGCGTAGGACTGGGTGGCTCCTACAATGAGCAGTTCTTC. This gives the protein CASSVGLGGSYNEQFF.

J is TRBJ1-5 and V is TRBV28; D ambiguous. The V gene's germline CDR1 is MDHEN and CDR2 SYDVKM. The CDR3 contains 16 residues. The ends were cut back, 6 bases at V and 0 bases at J, with 15 bases in the middle. Here the CDR3 DNA reads TGTGCCAGCAGGAGAGGATTCGGGAATAGCAATCAGCCCCAGCATTTT. Translated, it gives CASRRGFGNSNQPQHF.

V is TRBV3-1 (or the pseudogene TRBV3-2) and J is TRBJ2-5; a weak D match, TRBD1 (5 bases). The CDR3 extends over 16 amino acids. Germline CDR1 reads LGHDT; CDR2 reads YNNKEL (reference sequence). Trimming removed 3 bases at V and 7 bases at J, with 21 bases between. CDR3 protein: CASSQAVFEPQGTQYF. The DNA of the CDR3 is TGTGCCAGCAGCCAGGCAGTATTTGAGCCTCAGGGGACCCAGTACTTC.